The present T cell receptor beta chain was sequenced within a study of technical replicates of blood from a few donors (TCRdb year 2017). Libraries were built with the immunoSEQ multiplex PCR assay. The clones in this table, taken by TCRdb from immuneACCESS, are in-frame only. Not every clone is retained; where verified, under half of the shortfall comes from an unresolved V gene, and the cause of the rest is unknown. The sample table lists approximately 79,000 clones, about 97% of them with a count of one. The ten largest clones capture approximately 0.3% of the sample. The count of this clone is one. Its antigen target is currently unknown. The sample holds no much larger clone one base away, and base qualities are not on file. What was sequenced was T cells isolated from PBMCs. This clonotype originated in a human donor in good health.

The nucleotides are TGTGCCAGCAGCATACTAGCGGGGGTCTACAATGAGCAGTTCTTC. Its protein product is CASSILAGVYNEQFF. The chain links TRBV7-2 with TRBJ2-1; 11 middle bases align to TRBD2. Inclusive of the bounding cysteine and phenylalanine, the CDR3 is 15 residues long. The retained sequence is limited to the CDR3, 45 bases, with the frame set at the first base. From V the trimming removes 5 bases and from J it removes 3 bases, while the gene matches leave 3 bases of the junction unaccounted for. Per the germline V gene, SGHTA is the CDR1 and FQGNSA is the CDR2. With the rest looked up from the reference TRBV7-2 and TRBJ2-1 genes rather than sequenced, the full variable domain is GAGVSQSPSNKVTEKGKDVELRCDPISGHTALYWYRQSLGQGLEFLIYFQGNSAPDKSGLPSDRFSAERTGGSVSTLTIQRTQQEDSAVYLCASSILAGVYNEQFFGPGTRLTVL.